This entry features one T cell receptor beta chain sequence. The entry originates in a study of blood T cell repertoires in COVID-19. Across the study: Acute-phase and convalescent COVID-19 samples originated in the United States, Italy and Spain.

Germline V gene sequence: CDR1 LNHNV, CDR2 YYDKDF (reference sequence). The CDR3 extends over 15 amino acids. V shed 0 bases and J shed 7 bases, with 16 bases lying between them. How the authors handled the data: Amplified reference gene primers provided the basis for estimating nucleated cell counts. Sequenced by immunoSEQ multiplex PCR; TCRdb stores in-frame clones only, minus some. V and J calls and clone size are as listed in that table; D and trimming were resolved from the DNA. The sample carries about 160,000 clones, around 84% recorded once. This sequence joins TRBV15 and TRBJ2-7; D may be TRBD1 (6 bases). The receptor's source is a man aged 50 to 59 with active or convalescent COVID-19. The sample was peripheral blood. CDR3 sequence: CATSRDLATGSEQYF. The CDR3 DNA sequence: TGTGCCACCAGCAGAGATTTGGCCACAGGGTCTGAGCAGTACTTC.